This section outlines one T cell receptor beta chain sequence together with its context. CDR1 and CDR2 (germline): SQVTM, ANQGSEA. This CDR3 region has 13 residues. V was trimmed by 1 base and J by 2 bases, leaving 7 bases between them. The entry originates in a study of T cell clonotyping in hematopoietic cell transplantation. The time point denotes: recipient sample about 28 days before transplant, after cytoreduction. The method was immunoSEQ multiplex PCR; TCRdb's version includes in-frame clones alone and lacks a portion of them. The table has approximately 80,000 clones, roughly 95% seen once; the top ten hold roughly 1.7%.

The source is a woman between 45 and 65 years old with acute myeloid leukemia. Some clones in this sample may be carry-over from other donors' samples. Sequenced here: peripheral blood mononuclear cells, sampled before stem cell transplant. The chain recombines TRBV29-1 with TRBJ2-3; D may match TRBD1 or TRBD2 (5 bases each). CDR3 sequence: CSVEVGTTDTQYF. CDR3 nucleotide sequence: TGCAGCGTTGAAGTGGGGACCACAGATACGCAGTATTTT.